Sequencing of this T cell receptor (beta chain) was carried out in a study of CD8 T cells in ankylosing spondylitis (TCRdb year 2017). The study in broad terms: The study profiled T cell receptor beta repertoires in healthy donors and ankylosing spondylitis patients to find disease-linked TCR variants. The full study cohort was made up of about 24 ankylosing spondylitis patients and about a hundred healthy donors. Peripheral blood samples were taken, and synovial fluid was additionally collected from ankylosing spondylitis patients. Study-level results and caveats: According to the report, matched synovial fluid samples from ankylosing spondylitis patients were significantly enriched for the disease-linked clones. The disease-linked clones had a CD8+ phenotype and were found at relatively low frequencies in peripheral blood. Some motif variants had previously been reported in the synovial fluid and blood of reactive arthritis patients, which suggests shared mechanisms of disease initiation. Blood from ankylosing spondylitis patients appeared to be characterized by a TCR beta motif made up of eight highly homologous amino acid variants.

CDR1 and CDR2 are drawn from the germline V gene: SGHTA, FQGNSA. V was cut back by 1 base and J by 8 bases, leaving a gap of 11 bases between them. The CDR3 holds 13 amino acids from the cysteine to the phenylalanine. This entry keeps only the CDR3 DNA: 39 bases, framed from base 1. In the case of this clonotype: Its antigen is still unknown. One base away there is no much larger clone; base qualities are not given.

Sequencer: Illumina HiSeq 2500. Quantitative 5'-RACE with molecular barcodes was used to prepare TCR beta libraries. Per the authors' processing: To identify disease-linked TCR variants, a new computational method was used, one built on a probabilistic model of VDJ rearrangement. The public reads were reprocessed in TCRdb via fastp at Q25 and MiXCR, keeping in-frame beta chains. For every CDR3 protein sequence, its rows merge into one entry that carries the most common genes and DNA. The V and J calls were determined by TCRdb, not by the authors. The sample table holds about 90,000 distinct CDR3 sequences, of which 27% were seen once. The ten largest clones take up nearly 60% of the sample.

Recombination linked TRBV7-2 to TRBJ1-2; the D gene lacks a confident call. The sample taken for sequencing was blood, either unsorted or a sorted T cell fraction (not recorded which). The TCR was taken from a male donor with ankylosing spondylitis or in good health (not recorded which). The CDR3 in this case is CASSLVGVGGYTF. The DNA sequence follows: TGTGCCAGCAGCTTAGTTGGGGTCGGCGGCTACACCTTC.